This record concerns one T cell receptor beta chain sequence. The antigen remains undetermined. This CDR3 has 11 residues. Trimming cost V 1 base and J 6 bases, with 4 bases left between them. CDR1 and CDR2 (germline): KGHSH, LQKENI. The entry originates in a study of cytomegalovirus exposure and HLA in healthy donors. Study results and limitations: Specificity for CMV antigens was confirmed in vitro for a few of the CMV-associated chains. Reports state that TCR beta sequences accurately predicted most subjects' HLA-A and HLA-B alleles. Association of a missense DCLRE1C variant with TCR beta V- and J-gene trimming was reported in a later analysis. The investigators catalogued 180 or so TCR beta chains as cytomegalovirus-associated.

The PCR ran on 60 Vbeta and 13 Jbeta primers. This table comes from immunoSEQ multiplex PCR, and its TCRdb copy is limited to in-frame clones, with some not included. The table includes approximately 140,000 clones, 75% to 80% detected once. The material sequenced was PBMCs. This receptor was taken from a female donor in good health and CMV-seronegative. The genes are TRBV18 and TRBJ2-7; D uncertain. The CDR3 spells CASSPQLEQYF. The DNA of the CDR3 is TGTGCCAGCTCACCACAACTCGAGCAGTACTTC.